These T cell receptor beta chains were read from a single sample in a study of regulatory T cells in long-lasting Graves disease. MiXCR, applied by TCRdb to the multiplex PCR reads, yields one record per CDR3 protein. Altogether around 460,000 distinct CDR3 sequences are present, around a fifth being singletons, with the ten largest covering around 7%. The specimen was peripheral blood mononuclear cells (PBMCs), collected when the disease was refractory, from a patient treated with antithyroid drugs. All receptors derive from a female donor with Graves disease. Each CDR3 is given with its conserved first and last residue. The D gene is left open where the match is weak. The size field is filled for only some rows; it gives once, few, many or a size class.

V	size	D	J	CDR3	DNA
TRBV7-9	few	NA	TRBJ2-5	CASRGEAQETQYF	TGTGCCAGCAGGGGAGAGGCACAAGAGACCCAGTACTTC
TRBV5-4	NA	NA	TRBJ2-5	CASSLDVGTQYF	TGTGCCAGCAGCTTGGACGTGGGGACCCAGTACTTC
TRBV6-5	many	NA	TRBJ1-4	CASSYSTGVIEEKLFF	TGTGCCAGCAGTTACTCCACGGGGGTGATTGAAGAAAAACTGTTTTTT
TRBV28	NA	NA	TRBJ1-5	CASTPQDQSQPQHF	TGTGCCAGCACCCCACAGGACCAGAGTCAGCCCCAGCATTTT
TRBV24-1	few	NA	TRBJ1-1	CATSPNGGTEAFF	TGTGCCACCAGCCCCAATGGGGGGACTGAAGCTTTCTTT
TRBV6-1	many	NA	TRBJ1-1	CASRDRQLSEAFF	TGTGCCAGCAGGGATCGACAGCTATCTGAAGCTTTCTTT
TRBV24-1	many	NA	TRBJ2-5	CATSDETGHFQETQYF	TGTGCCACCAGTGATGAAACGGGACACTTCCAAGAGACCCAGTACTTC
TRBV6-1	many	NA	TRBJ2-7	CASKGPYEQYF	TGTGCCAGCAAAGGTCCCTACGAGCAGTACTTC
TRBV30	NA	NA	TRBJ2-1	CACDPGNEQFF	TGTGCCTGCGACCCGGGGAATGAGCAGTTCTTC
TRBV7-9	few	NA	TRBJ2-5	CASSLGPPETQYF	TGTGCCAGCAGCTTAGGCCCCCCGGAGACCCAGTACTTC
TRBV28	many	NA	TRBJ1-2	CASSTRDGKRIGYTF	TGTGCCAGCAGCACGCGGGACGGGAAGCGCATTGGCTACACCTTC
TRBV28	many	NA	TRBJ2-6	CASSSTGFSGANVLTF	TGTGCCAGCAGTTCTACAGGGTTTTCTGGGGCCAACGTCCTGACTTTC
TRBV9	few	NA	TRBJ2-4	CASSVTSSNIQYF	TGTGCCAGCAGCGTAACTAGTTCAAACATTCAGTACTTC
TRBV6-2/TRBV6-3	NA	NA	TRBJ1-2	CASRRSHYGYTF	TGTGCCAGCAGGAGGAGCCACTATGGCTACACCTTC
TRBV6-5	NA	NA	TRBJ1-5	CASSYQGSQPQHF	TGTGCCAGCAGTTACCAGGGATCCCAGCCCCAGCATTTT
TRBV12-3/TRBV12-4	NA	TRBD2	TRBJ2-1	CASSLLAGEFDEQFF	TGTGCCAGCAGTCTACTAGCGGGAGAGTTTGATGAGCAGTTCTTC
TRBV19	few	NA	TRBJ2-7	CASSFSSRSEQYF	TGTGCCAGTAGTTTCTCTAGCAGATCCGAGCAGTACTTC
TRBV25-1	NA	NA	TRBJ2-5	CASWGPGTQYF	TGTGCCAGCTGGGGGCCGGGGACCCAGTACTTC
TRBV6-2/TRBV6-3	NA	NA	TRBJ1-1	CATWAGNTEAFF	TGTGCCACCTGGGCGGGGAACACTGAAGCTTTCTTT
TRBV28	many	NA	TRBJ1-5	CASSLRGSGNQPQHF	TGTGCCAGCAGTTTAAGGGGGTCCGGCAATCAGCCCCAGCATTTT